The clone carrying this TCR beta chain was picked up a small number of times. The antigen remains undetermined. The sample has other DNA sequences that encode this CDR3 too. Treatment specified: oral pan-JAK inhibitor, 5-10 mg twice daily. This sample is drawn from a study of CD8+ T cells in alopecia areata. The CDR3 is made up of 13 amino acids. CDR1 is GTSNPN and CDR2 is SVGIG in the germline V gene (reference sequence). The V end lost 2 bases, the J end lost 0 bases, and 7 bases lay between the germline ends. Extraction and reverse transcription of RNA yielded cDNA as the sequencing template. Measured with immunoSEQ multiplex PCR; TCRdb has only the in-frame clones, and not every one. The repertoire holds over 150,000 clones, with roughly 50% as singletons. Study-wide points: Researchers reported that TCR sharing among patients proved less clear than in mice, possibly HLA-linked.

The sample in question was CD8+ T cells sorted from blood, obtained at week 24, from a patient treated with tofacitinib. This chain connects TRBV30 to TRBJ1-1; a possible D gene is TRBD1 (5 bases). This clonotype originated in a human donor with alopecia areata. The CDR3 sequence is CAWSQGMNTEAFF. The DNA for the CDR3 is TGTGCCTGGAGTCAGGGTATGAACACTGAAGCTTTCTTT.